The rows below give T cell receptor beta chains drawn from one sample of a study of blood T cell repertoires in COVID-19. The method was immunoSEQ multiplex PCR; TCRdb's version includes in-frame clones alone and lacks a portion of them. The table lists almost 250,000 clones, roughly 85% of them singletons. The sample taken for sequencing was PBMCs or T cells enriched from blood (not recorded which). Receptors originate from a woman in her forties or fifties with acute COVID-19. CDR3s include the opening cysteine and the closing phenylalanine or tryptophan. D genes are given only for firm matches.

TRBJ1-1 | - | TRBV14 | CASSQDQRRNRITEAFF
TRBJ1-6 | - | TRBV5-4 | CASSRDIRNSPLHF
TRBJ1-2 | - | TRBV6-5 | CASSYLGRANYGYTF
TRBJ1-4 | - | TRBV6-5 | CASSYSWADREKLFF
TRBJ2-4 | - | TRBV5-4 | CASSLGFPGLIQYF
TRBJ1-6 | TRBD1 | TRBV7-9 | CASSRATGGVSYNSPLHF
TRBJ1-2 | - | TRBV6-5 | CASSRGGNYGYTF
TRBJ2-7 | - | TRBV3-1/TRBV3-2 | CASSHPGGGSYEQYF
TRBJ2-1 | - | TRBV25-1 | CASSEYKLVEQFF
TRBJ2-7 | - | TRBV4-1 | CASSQAPGLGKGTAYEQYF
TRBJ1-1 | - | TRBV4-3 | CASSQGDAGLTEAFF
TRBJ1-3 | - | TRBV19 | CASTRASGNTIYF
TRBJ1-2 | - | TRBV12-3/TRBV12-4 | CASSPGGGYGYTF
TRBJ2-7 | TRBD1 | TRBV5-4 | CASSDERPTGTVYEQYF
TRBJ1-3 | TRBD1 | TRBV18 | CASSPSGQANTIYF
TRBJ1-1 | - | TRBV6-5 | CASIPERGLNTEAFF
TRBJ2-7 | - | TRBV4-3 | CASSQGRGTNYEQYF
TRBJ1-2 | TRBD1 | TRBV7-9 | CASSLADKGADYGYTF
TRBJ1-2 | - | TRBV4-3 | CASSQDLGQAGGYTF
TRBJ1-1 | - | TRBV6-5 | CASSYSGGGAEAFF
TRBJ1-1 | - | TRBV29-1 | CSVVGQPNTEAFF
TRBJ1-3 | - | TRBV19 | CASSIGAGTSGNTIYF
TRBJ2-7 | - | TRBV6-6 | CASSYSEAVVYEQYF
TRBJ1-4 | - | TRBV27 | CASSSDGQKEKLFF
TRBJ2-5 | - | TRBV10-1 | CASSGSGIQETQYF
TRBJ1-2 | TRBD1 | TRBV7-2 | CASSLLGGQGVDNGYTF
TRBJ2-7 | - | TRBV19 | CASTSQGSVHEQYF
TRBJ2-7 | - | TRBV27 | CADGLARYEQYF
TRBJ1-3 | - | TRBV10-2 | CASTRGRGGNTIYF
TRBJ2-5 | - | TRBV30 | CAWSPGLKETQYF
TRBJ1-2 | - | TRBV7-9 | CASSQLGGGYTF
TRBJ2-5 | - | TRBV5-4 | CASSLAGGWETQYF
TRBJ2-7 | TRBD1 | TRBV7-7 | CASSPGQGGYEQYF
TRBJ2-7 | TRBD2 | TRBV20-1 | CSATDSGTSGSYEQYF
TRBJ1-1 | - | TRBV2 | CASSSDWNTEAFF
TRBJ2-5 | TRBD2 | TRBV30 | CAWIPGGLKTQYF
TRBJ2-5 | TRBD2 | TRBV5-1 | CASSLGLAGVQETQYF
TRBJ1-3 | - | TRBV10-3 | CAIRETTGSSGNTIYF
TRBJ1-5 | TRBD1 | TRBV28 | CASSWQGQINSNQPQHF
TRBJ2-1 | TRBD1 | TRBV10-3 | CAISDGGGTGRDEQFF
TRBJ2-1 | TRBD1 | TRBV19 | CASTGWGDRGMDEQFF
TRBJ2-2 | - | TRBV30 | CAWSVGRVYTGELFF